Included here is one T cell receptor (beta chain) sequence, with context. This clonotype was counted many times. The clone's antigen remains unknown. No per-base quality is available; no much larger clone lies one base away. Receptors were amplified or captured by 5' RACE. Sequenced on a NextSeq 500. Unique molecular identifiers were attached to individual cDNA molecules in the TCR library protocol so that sequencing error and PCR bias could be corrected. Both TCR alpha and beta chains were sequenced, and tight co-correlation was observed between alpha and beta sequence abundances in each sample. The study's own analysis went as follows. Decombinator V4 was used to annotate TCR sequences for V gene, J gene and CDR3. Expanded TCRs were defined as changing significantly between any two time points under a Poisson model with p below 0.0001. TCR abundances were normalised to the total number of TCRs sequenced per sample and were expressed as counts per million. TRAV1-2 paired with TRAJ12, TRAJ20 or TRAJ33 defined MAIT TCRs, while TRAV10 paired with TRAJ18 defined iNKT TCRs. VDJdb, accessed 1 November 2021, was searched for CMV, EBV and SARS-CoV-2 annotated TCRs, excluding TCRs annotated for multiple antigens. TCRdb ran its own pipeline on the public reads, namely fastp trimming at Q25 and MiXCR clone calling, and kept in-frame beta chains. Rows with one shared CDR3 protein collapse into an entry with the most common genes and DNA. TCRdb assigned the V and J calls; the authors' analysis was not used. This sample gives about 49,000 distinct CDR3 sequences in total; about 4% of them show up just once. The ten biggest clones cover 5% to 7.5% of the sample.

The data are from a study of early T cells in non-severe SARS-CoV-2 infection (dated by TCRdb to the early 2020s). About the study as a whole: Bulk RNA from unsorted whole blood was used for TCR sequencing, so alpha and beta chains could not be paired. Overall results and qualifications from the work: VDJdb matching was skewed toward anti-spike CD8 responses and likely underestimated virus-specific expansions, missing private and CD4 specificities.

The CDR3 contains 16 residues, cysteine and phenylalanine counted. The read is trimmed to its CDR3 DNA, 48 bases read in frame from base 1. V loses 4 bases of germline sequence and J loses 2 bases, and the interval between the two ends is 15 bases. The germline V gene specifies LGHNA as CDR1 and YSLEER as CDR2. A case-control design nested within a healthcare worker cohort in London, UK, was used, with weekly nasopharyngeal swab PCR tests and blood sampling performed. Healthcare workers were recruited during the week of the UK lockdown, between 23 and 31 March 2020, and followed weekly for up to roughly 15 weeks.

The sample consisted of whole blood. This TCR came from an adult who was a healthcare worker with PCR-confirmed SARS-CoV-2 infection or an uninfected control (not recorded which). The chain joins TRBV4-3 to TRBJ2-4; the best D guess is TRBD1, with 5 bases matching. The nucleotide sequence reads TGCGCCAGCAGCCCCCGTTCAGGGCTTACCAAAAACATTCAGTACTTC. The resulting protein is CASSPRSGLTKNIQYF.